This T cell receptor (beta chain) was sequenced for a study of identical twins. This clonotype was counted ten times or more. Trimming stripped 0 bases from V and 8 bases from J, with 17 bases between. Germline-derived CDR1 and CDR2 are SGDLS and YYNGEE. The CDR3 covers 15 residues. TCRdb redid the calling of the 5' RACE reads with MiXCR, one entry per CDR3 protein. Among 550,000 to 800,000 distinct CDR3 sequences listed, around 7.5% were seen once. These data were also reused for a study on yellow fever vaccine responses in identical twins.

The chain combines TRBV9 with TRBJ1-1; TRBD1 is a possible D gene (5 bases). The specimen sequenced was PBMCs. This TCR derives from a woman in her late teens or twenties in good health. CDR3: CASSVDARAGLEAFF. The CDR3 bases are TGTGCCAGCAGCGTAGACGCCAGGGCTGGGTTGGAAGCTTTCTTT.